These 18 T cell receptor beta chains originate from one sample sequenced in a study of blood T cell repertoires in COVID-19. Assay used: immunoSEQ multiplex PCR; TCRdb lists only in-frame clones, some missing. The data hold about 270,000 clones, with about 83% observed a single time. Material for sequencing was peripheral blood. These receptors were taken from a woman in her 50s who had recovered from COVID-19.

The CDR3 DNA is TGTGCCACCGGACAGGCAAGTGGCTACACCTTC. It specifies CATGQASGYTF. This chain links TRBV27 with TRBJ1-2; 7 positions agree with TRBD1. This CDR3 comprises 11 residues. Trimming at V came to 10 bases and at J to 7 bases, leaving 6 bases not matched to a gene. Germline V lookup: CDR1 MNHEY, CDR2 SMNVEV (reference sequence).

This clone was seen only a few times. The V gene is TRBV5-6, the J gene TRBJ1-2, with 9 bases matching TRBD1. After removal of 4 bases from V and 3 bases from J, the junction contained 4 bases not matched to a gene. Germline CDR1 and CDR2: SGHDT and YYEEEE. The CDR3 runs 14 residues. The chain's CDR3 is CASSQDRGHYGYTF. CDR3 coding DNA: TGTGCCAGCAGCCAGGACAGGGGACACTATGGCTACACCTTC.

The chain is built from TRBV7-2 and TRBJ2-1, with 8 nucleotides matching TRBD2. CDR1 SGHTA and CDR2 FQGNSA come from the germline V gene. The V and J ends lost 5 bases and 6 bases, in that order; junction bases with no gene match: 6. This CDR3 region has 14 residues. CDR3 DNA sequence: TGTGCCAGCAGCAAACGGGGGGGGCCCAATGAGCAGTTCTTC. It yields the protein CASSKRGGPNEQFF.

The V and J genes are TRBV30 and TRBJ2-1, with D possibly being TRBD2 (5 bases). CDR3 length equals 12 residues. Trimming removed 4 bases from V and 8 bases from J, with 12 bases in between. Germline V CDR1 and CDR2: GTSNPN, SVGIG (reference sequence). The CDR3 nucleotides are TGTGCCTGGAAGGGTCTAGCCGATGAGCAGTTCTTC. This sequence encodes CAWKGLADEQFF.

The V and J genes are TRBV27 and TRBJ2-2; D ambiguous. This CDR3 spans 13 amino acids. Germline V gene data show CDR1 as MNHEY and CDR2 as SMNVEV (reference sequence). With 5 bases removed from V and 7 bases from J, the gap between germline ends came to 11 bases. The CDR3 sequence is CASSPILNGELFF. CDR3 DNA sequence: TGTGCCAGCAGTCCTATACTGAACGGGGAGCTGTTTTTT.

The chain couples TRBV21-1 to TRBJ1-4; no check of the table's D call, TRBD1, against the DNA was made. TRBV21-1 is a listed pseudogene. This CDR3 comprises 12 residues. CDR3 protein: CADRPPNEKLFF. Here the CDR3 DNA reads TGTGCCGACAGACCGCCCAATGAAAAACTGTTTTTT.

The chain employs TRBV19 and TRBJ1-5, with 7 bases identical to TRBD1. Germline V gives CDR1 LNHDA, CDR2 SQIVND (reference sequence). Germline trimming cut 5 bases from V and 2 bases from J; bases unmatched to any gene: 3. The CDR3 spans 14 residues. The CDR3 DNA follows: TGTGCCAGTAGTGGCAGGGGGGGCAATCAGCCCCAGCATTTT. It yields the protein CASSGRGGNQPQHF. Combining the CDR3 with reference TRBV19 and TRBJ1-5 gives the whole variable domain DGGITQSPKYLFRKEGQNVTLSCEQNLNHDAMYWYRQDPGQGLRLIYYSQIVNDFQKGDIAEGYSVSREKKESFPLTVTSAQKNPTAFYLCASSGRGGNQPQHFGDGTRLSIL.

The chain links TRBV3-1 (or the pseudogene TRBV3-2) to TRBJ2-2, with TRBD2 matching over 11 bases. In germline, CDR1 is LGHDT, CDR2 YNNKEL (reference sequence). J gave up 5 bases and V 0 bases, and 5 bases lay outside the gene matches. The CDR3 is 17 amino acids. The CDR3 spells CASSQDVRLAGTGELFF. The CDR3 DNA reads TGTGCCAGCAGCCAAGATGTCAGACTAGCGGGGACCGGGGAGCTGTTTTTT.

CDR3 sequence reads: CAISPGQGDTGELFF. In DNA, the CDR3 is TGTGCCATCAGTCCGGGACAGGGAGATACCGGGGAGCTGTTTTTT. The chain employs TRBV10-3 and TRBJ2-2; TRBD1 aligns across 9 bases. V shed 5 bases and J 5 bases; nucleotides not matched to a gene: 6. The CDR3 is made up of 15 amino acids. Per germline, CDR1 ENHRY and CDR2 SYGVKD.

This clone was seen at least ten times. This chain links TRBV9 with TRBJ2-2; TRBD2 matches 7 bases. CDR1 SGDLS and CDR2 YYNGEE come from the germline V gene. The trim removed 0 bases at V and 3 bases at J, leaving 2 bases unmatched. CDR3 length equals 15 residues. The CDR3 loop is CASSVEGLYTGELFF. In DNA form, the CDR3 reads TGTGCCAGCAGCGTAGAGGGACTATACACCGGGGAGCTGTTTTTT.

The CDR3 region is CASSLGRDHGYTF. The CDR3 DNA is TGTGCCAGCAGCTTGGGGCGGGACCATGGCTACACCTTC. The V and J genes are TRBV5-6 and TRBJ1-2; D is possibly TRBD1 (5 bases). Germline V gene sequence: CDR1 SGHDT, CDR2 YYEEEE. There are 13 residues in the CDR3. The V end was cut by 0 bases, the J end by 6 bases, with 9 bases between.

J is TRBJ1-5 and V is TRBV3-1 (or the pseudogene TRBV3-2); 11 nucleotides match TRBD1. The CDR3 runs to 14 residues. V was pared by 5 bases and J by 4 bases, with 1 base of the junction left unmatched. CDR1 and CDR2 (germline): LGHDT, YNNKEL (reference sequence). The CDR3 bases are TGTGCCAGCAGCAGGGACAGGGGGAATCAGCCCCAGCATTTT. This encodes CASSRDRGNQPQHF.

V is TRBV5-4 and J is TRBJ2-3; TRBD2 matches at 7 bases. The germline CDR1 and CDR2 sequences are SGHNT and YYREEE (reference sequence). This CDR3 has 16 amino acids. Trimming at V came to 6 bases and at J to 2 bases, leaving 12 bases not matched to a gene. CDR3 region: CASTTPTGGITDTQYF. CDR3 sequence (DNA): TGTGCCAGCACCACTCCAACCGGGGGGATCACAGATACGCAGTATTTT.

The chain couples TRBV7-6 to TRBJ2-2; TRBD2 matches at 10 bases. The CDR3 extends over 17 amino acids. J lost 9 bases, V lost 5 bases, and 15 bases had no gene match. CDR1 is SGHVS, CDR2 FNYEAQ, per germline. CDR3 nucleotides: TGTGCCAGCAGCCCCCCGGCGGGGACTAGCGATCCCCGGGAGCTGTTTTTT. Amino acid sequence: CASSPPAGTSDPRELFF.

V usage is TRBV7-8 and J usage is TRBJ2-3; tentatively, D is TRBD1 (6 bases). The CDR3 length is 13 residues. The V gene lost 5 bases and the J gene lost 5 bases, with 11 bases spanning the gap. The V gene's germline CDR1 is SGHVS and CDR2 FQNEAQ. For the CDR3, the DNA is TGTGCCAGCAGCGTAAACAGGGAAGATACGCAGTATTTT. Its translation: CASSVNREDTQYF.

The table lists this clone with a few counts. This chain connects TRBV7-9 to TRBJ1-4; perhaps TRBD1 as D (6 bases). Trimming removed 3 bases at V and 5 bases at J, with 10 bases between. The CDR3 consists of 14 residues. The germline CDR1 and CDR2 sequences are SEHNR and FQNEAQ (reference sequence). Here the CDR3 DNA reads TGTGCCAGCAGCTTTCGGACAGACAATGAAAAACTGTTTTTT. Translated: CASSFRTDNEKLFF.

The chain links TRBV30 to TRBJ2-7; D not resolved. Germline V gives CDR1 GTSNPN, CDR2 SVGIG (reference sequence). V lost 0 bases, J lost 0 bases, and 6 bases lay in between. This CDR3 has 13 residues. The CDR3 region is CAWSVSISYEQYF. In DNA form, the CDR3 reads TGTGCCTGGAGTGTATCCATCTCCTACGAGCAGTACTTC. Filled out from reference TRBV30 and TRBJ2-7, the complete variable domain reads SQTIHQWPATLVQPVGSPLSLECTVEGTSNPNLYWYRQAAGRGLQLLFYSVGIGQISSEVPQNLSASRPQDRQFILSSKKLLLSDSGFYLCAWSVSISYEQYFGPGTRLTVT.

This rearrangement joins TRBV19 to TRBJ2-2; TRBD2 matches 14 bases. The CDR3 totals 15 residues. Germline loops: CDR1 LNHDA, CDR2 SQIVND (reference sequence). Germline trimming cut 8 bases from V and 3 bases from J; bases unmatched to any gene: 2. The CDR3 region has the DNA TGTGCCAGTCAGGGACTAGCGGGAGACACCGGGGAGCTGTTTTTT. Translated, it gives CASQGLAGDTGELFF.